The 16 T cell receptor beta chains reported below all come from one sample, sequenced in a study of T cell repertoires in cytomegalovirus infection. TCRdb fed the reads into MiXCR, producing one record per CDR3 protein. The table has about 450,000 distinct CDR3 sequences, about 33% seen once. Sequencing used PBMCs. These receptor sequences come from a human donor in good health (CMV status not recorded). Some clones in this sample may be carry-over from other donors' samples.

J is TRBJ2-1 and V is TRBV9, with D perhaps matching TRBD2 (6 bases). V gave up 4 bases and J gave up 0 bases, with 11 bases separating them. The CDR3 contains 15 residues. Germline-derived CDR1 and CDR2 are SGDLS and YYNGEE. The CDR3 reads CASSPSSVSYNEQFF. Here the CDR3 DNA reads TGTGCCAGCAGCCCTTCTAGCGTCTCCTACAATGAGCAGTTCTTC.

The chain links TRBV4-1 to TRBJ1-3; TRBD1 might be the D (6 bases). From germline, CDR1 is MGHRA and CDR2 YSYEKL. The CDR3 totals 14 residues. Trimming took off 3 bases at V and 2 bases at J, with 8 bases between the two ends. Written as DNA, the CDR3 is TGCGCCAGCAGCCAGAGGACAGCTGGAAACACCATATATTTT. Translating gives CASSQRTAGNTIYF.

This chain connects TRBV6-5 to TRBJ1-1, with 8 bases matching TRBD1. Germline values: CDR1 MNHEY, CDR2 SVGAGI. The CDR3 runs to 16 residues. V was pared by 0 bases and J by 12 bases, with 15 bases of the junction left unmatched. CDR3 loop: CASSYSDRVVSKRPFF. DNA of the CDR3: TGTGCCAGCAGTTACTCGGACAGGGTAGTATCAAAAAGACCTTTCTTT.

V and J are TRBV6-1 and TRBJ1-2; D not resolved. In germline, CDR1 is MNHNS, CDR2 SASEGT. The V gene lost 8 bases and the J gene lost 4 bases, with 14 bases spanning the gap. The length of the CDR3 is 13 residues. In nucleotides, the CDR3 is TGTGCCAGCTCCTGGGTGGCGGGCTATGGCTACACCTTC. Protein product: CASSWVAGYGYTF.

The table lists this clonotype with many counts. The chain joins TRBV7-2 to TRBJ2-3, with 12 bases matching TRBD2. The V gene's germline CDR1 is SGHTA and CDR2 FQGNSA. The CDR3 is 16 amino acids. The ends lost 1 base at V and 3 bases at J; junction bases unmatched: 2. This CDR3 is CASSLELAGGTDTQYF. CDR3 nucleotides: TGTGCCAGCAGCTTAGAACTAGCGGGGGGAACAGATACGCAGTATTTT. The variable domain in full, completed from reference TRBV7-2 and TRBJ2-3, reads GAGVSQSPSNKVTEKGKDVELRCDPISGHTALYWYRQSLGQGLEFLIYFQGNSAPDKSGLPSDRFSAERTGGSVSTLTIQRTQQEDSAVYLCASSLELAGGTDTQYFGPGTRLTVL.

This clonotype has just a few counts. The chain combines TRBV29-1 with TRBJ1-2; no clear D gene. Trimming pared 6 bases from V and 2 bases from J, leaving 16 bases between. The germline gives CDR1 SQVTM, CDR2 ANQGSEA. The CDR3 contains 14 residues. CDR3 sequence: CSVDILPTNYGYTF. CDR3 coding DNA: TGCAGCGTAGATATACTCCCTACGAACTATGGCTACACCTTC.

Of note for this clonotype: The germline gene is not matched at one end of the junction; a read error may be the cause. The chain joins TRBV19 to TRBJ1-4; 7 bases map to TRBD1. CDR1 and CDR2 (germline): LNHDA, SQIVND (reference sequence). This CDR3 is built from 17 residues. The CDR3 DNA sequence: TGTGCCAGTAGTATAGGGGGACAGACAGCAACTAATGAAATACTGTTTTTT. It codes for CASSIGGQTATNEILFF.

V is TRBV19 and J is TRBJ2-7, with 9 bases matching TRBD1. CDR3 length: 15 amino acids. J was trimmed by 5 bases and V by 5 bases; bases with no gene match: 10. From germline, CDR1 is LNHDA and CDR2 SQIVND (reference sequence). The CDR3 DNA sequence: TGTGCCAGTAGTCATACGGAGACAGGGGGAAACGAGCAGTACTTC. Its protein is CASSHTETGGNEQYF.

This clonotype showed up just a few times. V gene TRBV5-1 combines with J gene TRBJ2-7; tentative D call: TRBD1 (6 bases). The CDR3 runs 13 residues. CDR1 and CDR2 from the germline V gene are SGHRS and YFSETQ. Trimming shortened V by 5 bases and J by 3 bases, and 12 bases separated the two germline ends. The CDR3 sequence is CASSKGQNYEQYF. The CDR3 DNA reads as TGCGCCAGCAGTAAAGGACAGAACTACGAGCAGTACTTC.

In the case of this clonotype: The junction departs from the called germline gene at one end, perhaps through a read error. V and J are TRBV6-1 and TRBJ1-5, with TRBD1 as a possible D gene (6 bases). Germline-derived CDR1 and CDR2 are MNHNS and SASEGT. CDR3 size: 19 residues. CDR3 in amino acids: CASSETYRRGAYSNQPPHF. The CDR3 DNA sequence: TGTGCCAGCAGTGAAACCTACCGGCGGGGGGCCTATAGCAATCAGCCCCCGCATTTT.

V is TRBV20-1 and J is TRBJ2-3; 9 bases match TRBD2. Germline lookup yields CDR1 DFQATT and CDR2 SNEGSKA (reference sequence). V dropped 5 bases and J dropped 0; count of bases not matched to a gene: 3. The CDR3 is 14 residues long. CDR3 nucleotides: TGCAGTGCTCCTCTAGCGGGGAGCACAGATACGCAGTATTTT. The encoded protein is CSAPLAGSTDTQYF.

This clonotype showed up just a few times. This rearrangement joins TRBV5-6 to TRBJ2-1; 10 positions match TRBD2. The CDR3 has 17 residues. V shed 2 bases, J shed 6 bases, and the junction held 11 bases outside the gene matches. The germline CDR1 and CDR2 sequences are SGHDT and YYEEEE. This chain's CDR3 is CASSLLGTSGALNEQFF. The CDR3 nucleotides are TGTGCCAGCAGCTTACTGGGCACTAGCGGGGCTCTCAATGAGCAGTTCTTC.

The chain carries TRBV5-1 and TRBJ2-3; possibly TRBD2 for D (6 bases). The V end was cut by 4 bases, the J end by 0 bases, with 15 bases between. The CDR3 has 16 residues. Germline V gives CDR1 SGHRS, CDR2 YFSETQ. CDR3: CASSPGSRHSTDTQYF. CDR3 nucleotides: TGCGCCAGCAGCCCCGGGAGCAGGCATAGCACAGATACGCAGTATTTT. Full variable domain (rest looked up from reference TRBV5-1 and TRBJ2-3): KAGVTQTPRYLIKTRGQQVTLSCSPISGHRSVSWYQQTPGQGLQFLFEYFSETQRNKGNFPGRFSGRQFSNSRSEMNVSTLELGDSALYLCASSPGSRHSTDTQYFGPGTRLTVL.

This clonotype was counted a few times. This sequence joins TRBV10-3 and TRBJ1-2, with D possibly TRBD1 on 5 matching bases. The length of the CDR3 is 14 residues. Trimming removed 7 bases from V and 8 bases from J, with 20 bases in between. The germline V gene has CDR1 ENHRY and CDR2 SYGVKD. The CDR3 sequence is CAITRQTEGRGYTF. The CDR3 DNA sequence: TGTGCCATCACTAGACAGACTGAGGGCCGGGGCTACACCTTC.

The chain links TRBV4-1 to TRBJ2-7; TRBD1 is a possible D gene (5 bases). The CDR3 has 14 residues. The V end lost 1 base, the J end lost 2 bases, and 9 bases lay between the germline ends. Germline V lookup: CDR1 MGHRA, CDR2 YSYEKL. The CDR3 region is CASSQAGAPYEQYF. CDR3 sequence (DNA): TGCGCCAGCAGCCAAGCTGGGGCCCCCTACGAGCAGTACTTC.

The chain couples TRBV20-1 to TRBJ1-1; no clear D. The CDR3 is 13 residues long. Germline V gives CDR1 DFQATT, CDR2 SNEGSKA (reference sequence). Trimming left V 0 bases short and J 5 bases short, with 10 bases between. The DNA of the CDR3 is TGCAGTGCTAGAGATCTTAGACAAACTGAAGCTTTCTTT. Translating gives CSARDLRQTEAFF.